Shown below are 9 T cell receptor beta chains from a single sample sequenced in a study of CD8+CD57+ T cells in acquired aplastic anemia. Profiling of TCR beta VDJ combinations and CDR3 sequences used genomic DNA as template. TCRdb analysed the reads with MiXCR anew, one entry per CDR3 protein. The sample has some 290,000 distinct CDR3 sequences; 55% to 60% are singletons. The sample comprised sorted CD4+, CD8+, or CD8+CD57+ T cells (not recorded which) from PBMCs. The receptor source for this set is a human donor with severe aplastic anemia or a healthy control (not recorded which).

V is TRBV9 and J is TRBJ1-1; 7 bases fit TRBD1. Germline-derived CDR1 and CDR2 are SGDLS and YYNGEE. The V and J ends lost 4 bases and 0 bases, in that order; junction bases with no gene match: 12. There are 17 residues in the CDR3. This CDR3 is CASSLFRDREMNTEAFF. CDR3 DNA sequence: TGTGCCAGCAGCTTGTTCCGGGACAGAGAAATGAACACTGAAGCTTTCTTT.

This clonotype was seen only a few times. The V call is TRBV24-1, the J call TRBJ2-7; tentatively, D is TRBD1 (6 bases). CDR1 is KGHDR and CDR2 is SFDVKD in the germline V gene. Trimming took off 3 bases at V and 8 bases at J, with 10 bases between the two ends. The CDR3 length is 12 residues. CDR3 in DNA: TGTGCCACCAGTGATCCTGGACAGAAGCAGTACTTC. Its protein is CATSDPGQKQYF.

The rearrangement links TRBV7-9 to TRBJ2-7; no definite D call. This CDR3 comprises 13 residues. The V end lost 3 bases, the J end lost 0 bases, and 6 bases lay between the germline ends. Germline V gives CDR1 SEHNR, CDR2 FQNEAQ (reference sequence). CDR3 DNA sequence: TGTGCCAGCAGCTTTCGCATCTCCTACGAGCAGTACTTC. Encoded protein: CASSFRISYEQYF.

This clonotype appeared a few times. This chain joins TRBV7-2 and TRBJ1-3; no firm D call. Germline V gene lookup returns CDR1 SGHTA and CDR2 FQGNSA. This CDR3 comprises 14 residues. V was pared by 5 bases and J by 8 bases, with 16 bases between. The CDR3 nucleotides read TGTGCCAGCAGCCGTACAATCGGGGTAGACACCATATATTTT. Protein: CASSRTIGVDTIYF.

This clonotype was detected only a few times. The CDR3 reads CASSLLSGVSQDTQYF. In DNA, the CDR3 is TGTGCCAGCAGTCTCTTGAGCGGGGTTTCGCAAGATACGCAGTATTTT. The rearrangement links TRBV27 to TRBJ2-3; 7 nucleotides agree with TRBD2. Unmatched junction bases numbered 13, after V lost 5 bases and J lost 5 bases. Germline CDR1 reads MNHEY; CDR2 reads SMNVEV (reference sequence). The CDR3 contains 16 residues.

Here the CDR3 reads CASSVRGPKNTEAFF. The DNA of the CDR3 is TGCGCCAGCAGCGTCAGGGGGCCTAAGAACACTGAAGCTTTCTTT. The chain links TRBV10-2 to TRBJ1-1, with 8 nucleotides matching TRBD1. The CDR3 length is 15 residues. The germline V gene has CDR1 WSHSY and CDR2 SAAADI. Trimming removed 6 bases from V and 1 base from J; junction bases left unmatched: 7.

A word on this clonotype: Because it lacks the conserved phenylalanine or tryptophan at the end, this CDR3 is likely a read error. The CDR3 DNA follows: TGTGCCATCAGTGATTACCGGGACGGGACCTACAATGAGCAGTTCCTC. Protein sequence: CAISDYRDGTYNEQFL. The J gene is TRBJ2-1, the V gene TRBV10-3; D is possibly TRBD1 or TRBD2 (5 bases each). Germline lookup yields CDR1 ENHRY and CDR2 SYGVKD. The CDR3 spans 16 residues. The V gene lost 3 bases and the J gene lost 2 bases, with 14 bases spanning the gap.

The gene calls are TRBV20-1 and TRBJ1-1; tentatively, D is TRBD1 (5 bases). Germline CDR1 is DFQATT and CDR2 is SNEGSKA (reference sequence). The germline V and J ends were trimmed by 5 bases and 0 bases, with 13 bases remaining between them. The CDR3 runs 14 residues. The CDR3, as DNA: TGCAGTGCTCGCCTTGGGGGGGTGAACACTGAAGCTTTCTTT. This sequence encodes CSARLGGVNTEAFF.

This chain connects TRBV10-3 to TRBJ1-2, with a tentative D call TRBD1 (6 bases). From germline, CDR1 is ENHRY and CDR2 SYGVKD. The CDR3 is made up of 13 amino acids. The germline V and J ends were trimmed by 5 bases and 8 bases, with 15 bases remaining between them. The DNA for the CDR3 is TGTGCCATCAGTCTTGGACAGTACGACGGCTACACCTTC. Translated, it gives CAISLGQYDGYTF.